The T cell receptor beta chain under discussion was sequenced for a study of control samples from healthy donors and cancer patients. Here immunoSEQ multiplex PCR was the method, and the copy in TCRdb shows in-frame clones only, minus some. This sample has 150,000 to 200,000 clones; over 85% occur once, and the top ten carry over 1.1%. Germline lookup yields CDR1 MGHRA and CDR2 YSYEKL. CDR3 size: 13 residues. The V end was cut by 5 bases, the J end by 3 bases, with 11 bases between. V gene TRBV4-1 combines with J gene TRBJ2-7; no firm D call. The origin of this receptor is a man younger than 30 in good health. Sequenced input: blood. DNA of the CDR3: TGCGCCAGCAGCTTTCAGACCAACTACGAGCAGTACTTC. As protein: CASSFQTNYEQYF.